The 32 T cell receptor beta chains below were found in one sample sequenced in a study of T cells in tuberculosis (dated by TCRdb to the late 2010s). The time point label on this specimen signifies: new active TB diagnosis, blood taken before or within 7 days of starting treatment. Libraries were prepared through the immunoSEQ multiplex PCR assay. TCRdb mirrors the immuneACCESS table, restricted to in-frame sequences. Some clones are absent from its copies; in checked studies, under half trace to an unresolved V gene, and the reason for the others is unknown. This sample is represented by approximately 31,000 clones; around 88% of them were singletons. In total, the top ten clones hold 4% to 6.5% of the sample. The source material was PBMCs, sampled at tuberculosis diagnosis. These receptor sequences come from an adult with tuberculosis.

This chain joins TRBV5-4 and TRBJ1-3, with TRBD1 identical over 7 bases. The CDR3 extends over 13 amino acids. Per germline, CDR1 SGHNT and CDR2 YYREEE (reference sequence). J was trimmed by 7 bases and V by 6 bases; bases with no gene match: 7. CDR3 DNA sequence: TGTGCCAGCACCGGGACAGAGGGGAACACCATATATTTT. Amino acids: CASTGTEGNTIYF.

The chain couples TRBV5-1 to TRBJ2-1; the match to TRBD2 covers 11 bases. Trimming took 0 bases from V and 7 from J; bases not matched to a gene: 9. This CDR3 is built from 17 residues. Looked up from germline, CDR1 is SGHRS and CDR2 is YFSETQ. DNA for the CDR3: TGCGCCAGCAGCTTGGTTCCCCTAGCGGGGGGCGGGAATGAGCAGTTCTTC. As protein: CASSLVPLAGGGNEQFF.

This chain uses TRBV2 with TRBJ1-2; D unresolved. Germline V lookup: CDR1 SNHLY, CDR2 FYNNEI. The CDR3 is 15 amino acids. V lost 1 base, J lost 5 bases, and 14 bases lay in between. The CDR3 region has the DNA TGTGCCAGCAGTGAAGGGGAGGGAAGGATTTATGGCTACACCTTC. It specifies CASSEGEGRIYGYTF.

This chain joins TRBV11-2 and TRBJ2-7; 11 bases match TRBD2. Germline-derived CDR1 and CDR2 are SGHAT and FQNNGV. The CDR3 extends over 16 amino acids. V trimming: 2 bases; J trimming: 0 bases; junction bases outside the gene matches: 3. The CDR3 loop is CASSLRLAGSSYEQYF. The CDR3 DNA reads TGTGCCAGCAGCTTACGACTAGCGGGGAGCTCCTACGAGCAGTACTTC. Looking up the rest from reference TRBV11-2 and TRBJ2-7 gives the full variable domain: EAGVAQSPRYKIIEKRQSVAFWCNPISGHATLYWYQQILGQGPKLLIQFQNNGVVDDSQLPKDRFSAERLKGVDSTLKIQPAKLEDSAVYLCASSLRLAGSSYEQYFGPGTRLTVT.

The chain is built from TRBV5-6 and TRBJ1-1; possibly TRBD1 for D (6 bases). This CDR3 comprises 15 residues. Trimming removed 3 bases at V and 0 bases at J, with 12 bases between. CDR1 SGHDT and CDR2 YYEEEE come from the germline V gene. The CDR3 nucleotides are TGTGCCAGCAGCTCTGGGGGACACTTGAACACTGAAGCTTTCTTT. Its protein is CASSSGGHLNTEAFF. Full variable domain (missing parts from reference TRBV5-6 and TRBJ1-1): DAGVTQSPTHLIKTRGQQVTLRCSPKSGHDTVSWYQQALGQGPQFIFQYYEEEERQRGNFPDRFSGHQFPNYSSELNVNALLLGDSALYLCASSSGGHLNTEAFFGQGTRLTVV.

The chain couples TRBV19 to TRBJ2-2; a weak D match, TRBD1 (6 bases). The CDR3 is 13 residues long. V was pared by 8 bases and J by 3 bases, with 10 bases between. The V gene's germline CDR1 is LNHDA and CDR2 SQIVND (reference sequence). CDR3 in amino acids: CASDTGYTGELFF. CDR3 sequence (DNA): TGTGCCAGTGACACAGGGTACACCGGGGAGCTGTTTTTT.

CDR3 DNA sequence: TGTGCCAGCTCACCACCTGTTGGGACACTCAAAAAACTGTTTTTT. Protein: CASSPPVGTLKKLFF. The chain employs TRBV18 and TRBJ1-4; TRBD1 is a possible D gene (6 bases). Between the trimmed V and J ends, which lost 0 bases and 9 bases, there was a span of 14 bases. Per the germline V gene, CDR1 is KGHSH and CDR2 is LQKENI. The CDR3 loop spans 15 amino acids.

The chain carries TRBV5-1 and TRBJ1-4; D may be TRBD1 (5 bases). The CDR3 consists of 15 residues. The V end was cut by 3 bases, the J end by 2 bases, with 11 bases between. The germline V gene encodes CDR1 SGHRS and CDR2 YFSETQ. CDR3: CASSSLGGTNEKLFF. The CDR3 DNA sequence: TGCGCCAGCAGCTCCTTGGGGGGGACTAATGAAAAACTGTTTTTT.

This sequence joins TRBV6-6 and TRBJ1-1; D gene ambiguous. The ends were cut back, 5 bases at V and 6 bases at J, with 7 bases in the middle. In germline, CDR1 is MNHNY, CDR2 SVGAGI (reference sequence). The CDR3 spans 11 residues. This chain's CDR3 is CASSHGAEAFF. In DNA, the CDR3 is TGTGCCAGCAGTCACGGGGCTGAAGCTTTCTTT.

J is TRBJ1-4 and V is TRBV19; 8 bases agree with TRBD1. The ends lost 3 bases at V and 2 bases at J; junction bases unmatched: 5. Germline V gives CDR1 LNHDA, CDR2 SQIVND (reference sequence). This CDR3 region has 16 residues. Written as DNA, the CDR3 is TGTGCCAGTAGTATTCGCCAGGGGGCCACTAATGAAAAACTGTTTTTT. It translates to CASSIRQGATNEKLFF.

This chain connects TRBV4-1 to TRBJ2-1; D is unresolved. V lost 4 bases and J 5 bases, leaving 3 bases between the germline ends. The CDR3 has 11 amino acids. Germline-derived CDR1 and CDR2 are MGHRA and YSYEKL. The CDR3 protein is CASSLNNEQFF. In nucleotides, the CDR3 is TGCGCCAGCAGCCTAAACAATGAGCAGTTCTTC.

The chain combines TRBV11-2 with TRBJ1-4; no clear D gene. The CDR3 runs 13 residues. V gave up 4 bases and J gave up 7 bases, with 10 bases separating them. The germline CDR1 and CDR2 sequences are SGHAT and FQNNGV. The CDR3 protein is CASSSKHSEKLFF. CDR3 in DNA: TGTGCCAGCAGCTCGAAACACAGTGAAAAACTGTTTTTT. The variable domain in full, with the rest retrieved from reference TRBV11-2 and TRBJ1-4, is EAGVAQSPRYKIIEKRQSVAFWCNPISGHATLYWYQQILGQGPKLLIQFQNNGVVDDSQLPKDRFSAERLKGVDSTLKIQPAKLEDSAVYLCASSSKHSEKLFFGSGTQLSVL.

The chain links TRBV6-6 to TRBJ2-7, with 9 nucleotides matching TRBD1. V dropped 0 bases and J dropped 4; count of bases not matched to a gene: 4. Per the germline V gene, CDR1 is MNHNY and CDR2 is SVGAGI (reference sequence). This CDR3 comprises 15 residues. DNA of the CDR3: TGTGCCAGCAGTTACTCGACAGGGGGTAGTTACGAGCAGTACTTC. Translation gives CASSYSTGGSYEQYF.

This chain uses TRBV4-2 with TRBJ2-7; 8 positions agree with TRBD2. V shed 0 bases, J shed 5 bases, and the junction held 3 bases outside the gene matches. CDR3 length equals 14 residues. Germline V gene data show CDR1 as LGHNA and CDR2 as YNFKEQ. The CDR3 region is CASSQETSANEQYF. The CDR3, as DNA: TGTGCCAGCAGCCAAGAGACTAGCGCCAACGAGCAGTACTTC.

With regard to this clone: This same CDR3 is encoded by further DNA sequences in the sample. The chain employs TRBV6-1 and TRBJ1-1; 7 bases are shared with TRBD1. This CDR3 contains 13 residues. Unmatched junction bases numbered 3, after V lost 8 bases and J lost 0 bases. Germline V CDR1 and CDR2: MNHNS, SASEGT. DNA of the CDR3: TGTGCCAGCCGAGGGGGCTTGAACACTGAAGCTTTCTTT. Its protein is CASRGGLNTEAFF.

The V gene is TRBV4-1, the J gene TRBJ2-3; 7 nucleotides agree with TRBD2. Germline assignment: CDR1 MGHRA and CDR2 YSYEKL. Trimming at V came to 4 bases and at J to 0 bases, leaving 10 bases not matched to a gene. The CDR3 totals 17 residues. The CDR3 protein is CASSRVASGISTDTQYF. The CDR3 DNA follows: TGCGCCAGCAGCCGAGTCGCTAGCGGTATAAGCACAGATACGCAGTATTTT.

The V and J genes are TRBV29-1 and TRBJ2-7, with 10 bases fitting TRBD1. V lost 3 bases and J lost 7; bases outside the gene matches: 6. The CDR3 is 13 residues long. Germline CDR1 reads SQVTM; CDR2 reads ANQGSEA. CDR3 DNA sequence: TGCAGCGTTGATGGGACAGGGGCGCGAGAGCAGTACTTC. Residues: CSVDGTGAREQYF.

This clone appeared once. The chain links TRBV5-1 to TRBJ1-1; 7 positions agree with TRBD1. The germline V gene encodes CDR1 SGHRS and CDR2 YFSETQ. V lost 3 bases and J lost 11; bases outside the gene matches: 10. The CDR3 is 13 amino acids. The CDR3 sequence: CASSSGQAPGAFF. CDR3 in DNA: TGCGCCAGCAGCTCAGGACAGGCCCCTGGGGCTTTCTTT.

This chain joins TRBV10-2 and TRBJ2-1, with D possibly being TRBD2 (6 bases). The V gene lost 8 bases and the J gene lost 9 bases, with 17 bases spanning the gap. The CDR3 extends over 13 amino acids. Per germline, CDR1 WSHSY and CDR2 SAAADI. The CDR3 region is CASGQDSGAEQFF. The CDR3 nucleotides read TGCGCCAGCGGCCAAGACTCGGGAGCTGAGCAGTTCTTC.

The chain carries TRBV6-5 and TRBJ2-5, with D possibly TRBD2 on 6 matching bases. V was pared by 4 bases and J by 4 bases, with 16 bases between. CDR1 and CDR2 from the germline V gene are MNHEY and SVGAGI. The CDR3 loop spans 15 amino acids. The CDR3 loop reads CASSFLLATAETQYF. CDR3 nucleotide sequence: TGTGCCAGCAGTTTCCTCCTAGCGACGGCAGAGACCCAGTACTTC.

V and J are TRBV2 and TRBJ1-2, with 7 bases that match TRBD1. Germline CDR1 is SNHLY and CDR2 is FYNNEI. This CDR3 is built from 15 residues. V lost 4 bases to trimming and J lost 4 bases; unmatched junction nucleotides: 9. The CDR3 DNA is TGTGCCAGCAGTGTCGGAGGGGGCGCCGCCTATGGCTACACCTTC. Residues: CASSVGGGAAYGYTF. The full variable domain, in which reference TRBV2 and TRBJ1-2 provide the parts outside the CDR3, is EPEVTQTPSHQVTQMGQEVILRCVPISNHLYFYWYRQILGQKVEFLVSFYNNEISEKSEIFDDQFSVERPDGSNFTLKIRSTKLEDSAMYFCASSVGGGAAYGYTFGSGTRLTVV.

J is TRBJ2-7 and V is TRBV6-5; no clear D. With 0 bases removed from V and 3 bases from J, the gap between germline ends came to 6 bases. CDR3 length: 13 residues. CDR1 is MNHEY, CDR2 SVGAGI, per germline. CDR3 sequence: CASSYSSNYEQYF. For the CDR3, the DNA is TGTGCCAGCAGTTACTCCTCTAACTACGAGCAGTACTTC.

The V gene is TRBV6-1, the J gene TRBJ1-6; 8 bases align to TRBD1. This CDR3 has 16 amino acids. The ends lost 4 bases at V and 5 bases at J; junction bases unmatched: 7. The germline CDR1 and CDR2 sequences are MNHNS and SASEGT. Here the CDR3 reads CASSADRGHHNSPLHF. The DNA of the CDR3 is TGTGCCAGCAGTGCCGACAGGGGCCATCATAATTCACCCCTCCACTTT.

This sequence joins TRBV18 and TRBJ1-2; D remains unclear. In germline, CDR1 is KGHSH, CDR2 LQKENI. This CDR3 is 14 amino acids long. Trimming took 0 bases from V and 3 from J, leaving 8 bases between them. Written as DNA, the CDR3 is TGTGCCAGCTCACCACCGAACCAGGACTATGGCTACACCTTC. As protein: CASSPPNQDYGYTF.

The genes are TRBV6-5 and TRBJ2-5, with 7 bases matching TRBD1. The J segment lost 3 bases and the V segment lost 6 bases, leaving 7 bases of the junction unmatched. Germline V gene data show CDR1 as MNHEY and CDR2 as SVGAGI. The CDR3 runs 14 residues. The CDR3 bases are TGTGCCAGCAGGCCGGGACAGCGTAAAGAGACCCAGTACTTC. Encoded protein: CASRPGQRKETQYF.

J is TRBJ1-3 and V is TRBV28; no clear D gene. The germline CDR1 and CDR2 sequences are MDHEN and SYDVKM. The CDR3 consists of 15 residues. Trimming took 6 bases from V and 2 from J, leaving 14 bases between them. Written as DNA, the CDR3 is TGTGCCAGCAGGGTGTCGGGGAAAACTGGAAACACCATATATTTT. Its translation is CASRVSGKTGNTIYF. Based on the CDR3 plus reference TRBV28 and TRBJ1-3, the full variable domain is DVKVTQSSRYLVKRTGEKVFLECVQDMDHENMFWYRQDPGLGLRLIYFSYDVKMKEKGDIPEGYSVSREKKERFSLILESASTNQTSMYLCASRVSGKTGNTIYFGEGSWLTVV.

This clone was picked up a small number of times. The rearrangement joins TRBV2 to TRBJ2-3; 12 bases are shared with TRBD2. From germline, CDR1 is SNHLY and CDR2 FYNNEI. This CDR3 has 16 residues. Trimming at V came to 7 bases and at J to 2 bases, leaving 7 bases not matched to a gene. CDR3 sequence (DNA): TGTGCCAGCACCCCTACTAGCGGGGGGTCCACAGATACGCAGTATTTT. This codes for CASTPTSGGSTDTQYF.

The chain employs TRBV10-3 and TRBJ1-5, with a weak D call TRBD1 (5 bases). Germline CDR1 reads ENHRY; CDR2 reads SYGVKD. The CDR3 loop spans 13 amino acids. Trimming removed 2 bases at V and 4 bases at J, with 6 bases between. DNA for the CDR3: TGTGCCATCAGTGAGGGGGGGAATCAGCCCCAGCATTTT. Translation gives CAISEGGNQPQHF.

A few counts support this clone. The chain is built from TRBV30 and TRBJ1-5, with a possible D match to TRBD1 (5 bases). Trimming left V 5 bases short and J 0 bases short, with 8 bases between. This CDR3 has 13 amino acids. Germline CDR1 reads GTSNPN; CDR2 reads SVGIG (reference sequence). The CDR3 loop reads CAWQGDSNQPQHF. The CDR3 DNA reads as TGTGCCTGGCAGGGCGATAGCAATCAGCCCCAGCATTTT.

The chain carries TRBV28 and TRBJ2-1, with 13 bases lining up with TRBD2. The CDR3 is made up of 17 amino acids. CDR1 and CDR2 from the germline V gene are MDHEN and SYDVKM. After removal of 5 bases from V and 8 bases from J, the junction contained 12 bases not matched to a gene. CDR3 residues: CASSPKLGLAGDDEQFF. For the CDR3, the DNA is TGTGCCAGCAGTCCGAAACTAGGACTAGCGGGAGATGATGAGCAGTTCTTC.

This chain connects TRBV11-1 to TRBJ2-3; D not certain. CDR3 length equals 12 residues. Between the trimmed V and J ends, which lost 3 bases and 5 bases, there was a span of 6 bases. Per the germline V gene, CDR1 is SGHAT and CDR2 is FQDESV (reference sequence). CDR3 sequence: CASSFYGDTQYF. CDR3 bases: TGTGCCAGCAGCTTCTATGGAGATACGCAGTATTTT.

This clone was seen once. V is TRBV5-1 and J is TRBJ1-4, with a possible D match to TRBD1 (6 bases). The CDR3 is made up of 14 amino acids. Germline V gene sequence: CDR1 SGHRS, CDR2 YFSETQ. V was shortened by 2 bases and J by 5 bases, with 10 bases between the two germline ends. CDR3 region: CASSLQGANEKLFF. For the CDR3, the DNA is TGCGCCAGCAGCTTACAGGGTGCGAATGAAAAACTGTTTTTT.